This T cell receptor beta chain was retrieved from a study of beta chain features in type 1 diabetes. Across the study: There were approximately 100,000,000 sorted cells examined across all samples. Findings and caveats of the study: Within each of all four CD4+ subsets, Type 1 diabetes patients had TCRB CDR3s that were moderately but significantly shorter. Reads derived from cDNA could over-represent cells showing high TCR expression. Researchers could not determine here whether HLA type influences TCRB rearrangement.

The isolated RNA, all of it, was reverse transcribed, so expressed TCRB transcripts were what got sequenced. Sequenced by immunoSEQ multiplex PCR; TCRdb stores in-frame clones only, minus some. The repertoire includes about 650,000 clones, roughly 12% of them detected once, and roughly 0.12% sits in the top ten. The CDR3 totals 16 residues. Germline values: CDR1 LNHDA, CDR2 SQIVND (reference sequence). Between the trimmed V and J ends, which lost 7 bases and 6 bases, there was a span of 21 bases. To note about this clone: The target antigen is unknown.

Material: naive CD4+ T cells from blood. This chain uses TRBV19 with TRBJ2-2, with D hard to call. This clonotype was obtained from a man aged 30 to 39 with type 1 diabetes. CDR3 sequence: CASTQREPLMAGELFF. For the CDR3, the DNA is TGTGCCAGTACCCAAAGGGAACCGCTAATGGCCGGGGAGCTGTTTTTT.